Listed below are T cell receptor beta chains from one sample, sequenced in a study of tumor and adjacent non-tumor tissue in lung cancer. TCRdb used MiXCR to reprocess the multiplex PCR reads, holding one entry per CDR3 protein. The sample has 35,000 to 55,000 distinct CDR3 sequences, roughly 62% seen once. Source material: distant non-tumor lung tissue. Receptors were obtained from a woman in her thirties or forties with non-small cell lung cancer. Both conserved end residues are part of each CDR3. Each record gives: V gene, clone size, J gene, D gene, CDR3 protein, CDR3 DNA. D genes are given only for firm matches. Size is stated for part of the rows, as once, few or many counts, or as a class when the clone is expanded.

v_gene: TRBV11-2
abundance: once
j_gene: TRBJ2-6
d_gene: -
CDR3aa: CASSFPGSVANVPTF
CDR3nt: TGTGCCAGCAGCTTCCCAGGGTCTGTGGCCAACGTCCCGACTTTC

v_gene: TRBV7-8
abundance: few
j_gene: TRBJ2-1
d_gene: TRBD2
CDR3aa: CASSGQGLATCGF
CDR3nt: TGTGCCAGCAGCGGCCAGGGACTAGCCACTTGTGGCTTC

v_gene: TRBV20-1
abundance: few
j_gene: TRBJ2-7
d_gene: TRBD2
CDR3aa: CSARDLGVSGSSYEQYF
CDR3nt: TGCAGTGCTAGAGATCTCGGGGTTAGCGGGAGCTCCTACGAGCAGTACTTC

v_gene: TRBV12-3/TRBV12-4
abundance: many
j_gene: TRBJ2-1
d_gene: TRBD2
CDR3aa: CASSLSGGAFNEQFF
CDR3nt: TGTGCCAGCAGTTTGTCGGGGGGGGCCTTCAATGAGCAGTTCTTC

v_gene: TRBV29-1
abundance: -
j_gene: TRBJ2-1
d_gene: -
CDR3aa: CSVADDEQFF
CDR3nt: TGCAGTGTTGCCGACGATGAGCAGTTCTTC

v_gene: TRBV11-3
abundance: -
j_gene: TRBJ2-7
d_gene: -
CDR3aa: CASSSERGEQCF
CDR3nt: TGTGCCAGCAGCTCAGAAAGGGGCGAGCAATGCTTC

v_gene: TRBV29-1
abundance: medium-sized
j_gene: TRBJ2-1
d_gene: TRBD2
CDR3aa: CSVDGTSGDEQFF
CDR3nt: TGCAGCGTTGATGGGACTAGCGGCGATGAGCAGTTCTTC

v_gene: TRBV6-6
abundance: many
j_gene: TRBJ1-2
d_gene: TRBD1
CDR3aa: CASSGMGQADGYTF
CDR3nt: TGTGCCAGCAGTGGGATGGGACAGGCAGACGGCTACACCTTC

v_gene: TRBV11-2
abundance: medium-sized
j_gene: TRBJ2-5
d_gene: TRBD1
CDR3aa: CASSPFGIGQEYQETQYF
CDR3nt: TGTGCCAGCAGCCCCTTCGGCATCGGACAGGAGTACCAAGAGACCCAGTACTTC

v_gene: TRBV29-1
abundance: -
j_gene: TRBJ2-1
d_gene: TRBD2
CDR3aa: CNVARLANFNEQFF
CDR3nt: TGCAACGTTGCTAGACTAGCGAACTTCAATGAGCAGTTCTTC

v_gene: TRBV10-1
abundance: -
j_gene: TRBJ2-3
d_gene: TRBD2
CDR3aa: CGSSDGLAGSRDTQYF
CDR3nt: TGCGGCAGCAGTGACGGACTAGCGGGGTCCAGAGATACGCAGTATTTT

v_gene: TRBV6-5
abundance: many
j_gene: TRBJ1-5
d_gene: -
CDR3aa: CASSYSKDRPQHF
CDR3nt: TGTGCCAGCAGTTACTCGAAGGACCGGCCCCAGCATTTT

v_gene: TRBV6-5
abundance: -
j_gene: TRBJ2-7
d_gene: -
CDR3aa: CASSYADEQYF
CDR3nt: TGTGCCAGCAGCTACGCCGACGAGCAGTACTTC

v_gene: TRBV29-1
abundance: -
j_gene: TRBJ2-1
d_gene: TRBD2
CDR3aa: CSVNGWASGYDEQFF
CDR3nt: TGCAGCGTTAATGGCTGGGCTAGCGGATACGATGAGCAGTTCTTC

v_gene: TRBV11-3
abundance: -
j_gene: TRBJ2-7
d_gene: -
CDR3aa: CGCSFQGLGDEQYF
CDR3nt: TGTGGCTGCAGCTTCCAGGGGCTAGGTGACGAGCAATACTTC

v_gene: TRBV27
abundance: -
j_gene: TRBJ2-7
d_gene: TRBD2
CDR3aa: CARSFASGRYEQYF
CDR3nt: TGTGCCAGGAGTTTTGCTAGCGGGAGGTACGAGCAGTACTTC

v_gene: TRBV28
abundance: many
j_gene: TRBJ2-5
d_gene: -
CDR3aa: CASNPTSKETQYF
CDR3nt: TGTGCCAGCAATCCCACGTCAAAAGAGACCCAGTACTTC

v_gene: TRBV28
abundance: few
j_gene: TRBJ1-1
d_gene: TRBD1
CDR3aa: CASSSPSGGGTEAFF
CDR3nt: TGTGCCAGCAGCTCCCCCTCAGGGGGCGGCACTGAAGCTTTCTTT

v_gene: TRBV19
abundance: -
j_gene: TRBJ2-1
d_gene: TRBD2
CDR3aa: CTSSSGLEPNEQFF
CDR3nt: TGTACCAGTAGTAGTGGACTAGAACCCAATGAGCAGTTCTTC

v_gene: TRBV5-4
abundance: many
j_gene: TRBJ2-1
d_gene: TRBD2
CDR3aa: CASSLGLASGGRGEQFF
CDR3nt: TGTGCCAGCAGCTTAGGCTTGGCTAGCGGGGGTAGGGGTGAGCAGTTCTTC

v_gene: TRBV11-2
abundance: -
j_gene: TRBJ2-7
d_gene: -
CDR3aa: CGSSFELQGSHKQYF
CDR3nt: TGTGGCAGCAGCTTTGAATTACAGGGTTCTCACAAGCAGTACTTC

v_gene: TRBV14
abundance: -
j_gene: TRBJ2-3
d_gene: -
CDR3aa: CASSQSCLPADTQYF
CDR3nt: TGTGCCAGCAGCCAATCCTGTTTACCCGCAGATACGCAGTATTTT

v_gene: TRBV5-5
abundance: few
j_gene: TRBJ2-7
d_gene: -
CDR3aa: CVSSLTHGWGYEQYF
CDR3nt: TGTGTCAGCAGCTTAACACACGGGTGGGGCTACGAGCAGTACTTC

v_gene: TRBV14
abundance: -
j_gene: TRBJ2-5
d_gene: -
CDR3aa: CAGSQGAFPEIQYF
CDR3nt: TGTGCCGGCAGCCAAGGGGCTTTTCCAGAGATCCAGTACTTC

v_gene: TRBV20-1
abundance: once
j_gene: TRBJ2-1
d_gene: -
CDR3aa: CSTRDTRRPTYNEQFF
CDR3nt: TGCAGTACTAGAGATACGAGACGGCCAACCTACAATGAGCAGTTCTTC

v_gene: TRBV29-1
abundance: -
j_gene: TRBJ2-7
d_gene: TRBD1
CDR3aa: CSLGTANASYEQCF
CDR3nt: TGCAGCCTAGGGACAGCCAATGCTTCCTACGAACAGTGCTTC

v_gene: TRBV11-2
abundance: -
j_gene: TRBJ2-1
d_gene: -
CDR3aa: CARGSLGAGEQFF
CDR3nt: TGTGCCAGGGGCTCGCTTGGCGCCGGTGAGCAGTTCTTC

v_gene: TRBV5-6
abundance: many
j_gene: TRBJ1-1
d_gene: -
CDR3aa: CASSLGGGGTEAFF
CDR3nt: TGTGCCAGCAGCTTGGGTGGGGGTGGGACTGAAGCTTTCTTT

v_gene: TRBV11-3
abundance: -
j_gene: TRBJ2-1
d_gene: TRBD2
CDR3aa: CDSSNPELAANNGQFF
CDR3nt: TGTGACAGCAGCAATCCGGAACTAGCGGCCAACAATGGGCAATTCTTC

v_gene: TRBV10-3
abundance: many
j_gene: TRBJ1-5
d_gene: -
CDR3aa: CAISVGGGGQPQHF
CDR3nt: TGTGCCATCAGTGTCGGGGGGGGTGGTCAGCCCCAGCATTTT

v_gene: TRBV30
abundance: -
j_gene: TRBJ1-1
d_gene: TRBD1
CDR3aa: CAWNGGTDEAFF
CDR3nt: TGTGCCTGGAATGGAGGGACAGATGAAGCTTTCTTT

v_gene: TRBV30
abundance: -
j_gene: TRBJ2-1
d_gene: -
CDR3aa: CAWVRDSATNEQFF
CDR3nt: TGTGCCTGGGTGCGTGACTCCGCTACCAATGAGCAGTTCTTC

v_gene: TRBV20-1
abundance: few
j_gene: TRBJ1-1
d_gene: -
CDR3aa: CSAQQGLRPVTEAFF
CDR3nt: TGCAGTGCTCAACAGGGCCTTCGACCCGTCACTGAAGCTTTCTTT

v_gene: TRBV12-3/TRBV12-4
abundance: -
j_gene: TRBJ1-1
d_gene: -
CDR3aa: CAGKKKAGRTEAFF
CDR3nt: TGTGCCGGCAAAAAAAAGGCAGGGAGGACTGAAGCTTTCTTT

v_gene: TRBV20-1
abundance: -
j_gene: TRBJ2-4
d_gene: -
CDR3aa: CSARSIFGRGGPMLTKNIQYF
CDR3nt: TGCAGTGCCCGAAGCATTTTTGGTCGCGGCGGGCCGATGCTAACCAAAAACATTCAGTACTTC

v_gene: TRBV6-6
abundance: -
j_gene: TRBJ2-1
d_gene: TRBD2
CDR3aa: CASSYSSGTSGDEQFF
CDR3nt: TGTGCCAGCAGTTACTCGTCCGGGACTAGTGGCGATGAGCAGTTCTTC

v_gene: TRBV20-1
abundance: -
j_gene: TRBJ2-7
d_gene: -
CDR3aa: CSASHGSYEQYF
CDR3nt: TGCAGTGCTAGCCACGGGAGTTATGAGCAGTACTTC

v_gene: TRBV2
abundance: few
j_gene: TRBJ2-7
d_gene: TRBD2
CDR3aa: CASRTSGYEQYF
CDR3nt: TGTGCCAGCAGGACTAGCGGTTACGAGCAGTACTTC

v_gene: TRBV11-3
abundance: -
j_gene: TRBJ2-1
d_gene: TRBD2
CDR3aa: CASSLGLGLGCNEQFF
CDR3nt: TGTGCCAGCAGTTTAGGTCTGGGACTAGGCTGCAATGAGCAGTTCTTC

v_gene: TRBV20-1
abundance: -
j_gene: TRBJ2-7
d_gene: -
CDR3aa: CSASVQDSTEYF
CDR3nt: TGCAGTGCTAGTGTGCAGGATTCTACCGAGTATTTC

v_gene: TRBV11-2
abundance: -
j_gene: TRBJ2-2
d_gene: -
CDR3aa: CASSLDPAGVGELFF
CDR3nt: TGTGCCAGCAGCTTAGATCCAGCTGGAGTCGGGGAGCTGTTTTTT